These 24 T cell receptor beta chains originate from one sample sequenced in a study of CXCR3-negative and CXCR3-positive naive CD8 T cells. Study-level findings and limits: Hydrophobicity was higher for TRB CDR3s found in CXCR3-positive naive cells than in CXCR3-negative naive cells.

These receptors lack a known antigen. 5' RACE with UMI labels generated the TRB cDNA libraries. Reprocessing the 5' RACE reads, TCRdb reports a single entry for every CDR3 protein and omits DNA. The sample table sets out about 130,000 distinct CDR3 sequences. Sample: naive CXCR3+ CD8+ T cells from blood. Subset meaning: CD45RO-CCR7+CD27+CD95- naive CD8+ T cells expressing CXCR3 (TNR3+). Every receptor here comes from a human donor in good health. Some clones in this sample may be carry-over from other donors' samples.

The V gene is TRBV6-5, the J gene TRBJ2-5; TCRdb calls TRBD2, which cannot be checked without DNA. This CDR3 has 16 residues. Germline CDR1 is MNHEY and CDR2 is SVGAGI. The CDR3 region is CASSPGLARAVETQYF.

The CDR3 spells CASSPWGGPEQFF. The rearrangement links TRBV7-2 to TRBJ2-1; TCRdb gives TRBD1 as the D gene, but with no DNA this cannot be confirmed. Germline loops: CDR1 SGHTA, CDR2 FQGNSA. This CDR3 comprises 13 residues. Full variable domain (outside the CDR3, taken from reference TRBV7-2 and TRBJ2-1): GAGVSQSPSNKVTEKGKDVELRCDPISGHTALYWYRQSLGQGLEFLIYFQGNSAPDKSGLPSDRFSAERTGGSVSTLTIQRTQQEDSAVYLCASSPWGGPEQFFGPGTRLTVL.

The CDR3 loop is CSVEDNLVSDTQYF. The rearrangement joins TRBV29-1 to TRBJ2-3; TCRdb designates TRBD2, a call that cannot be tested without DNA. Germline V gene lookup returns CDR1 SQVTM and CDR2 ANQGSEA. This CDR3 is built from 14 residues.

V usage is TRBV28 and J usage is TRBJ2-1; absent DNA, TCRdb's TRBD1 call cannot be checked. CDR3 length equals 14 residues. Germline V gene sequence: CDR1 MDHEN, CDR2 SYDVKM. This CDR3 reads CASSSGQGANEQFF.

The chain links TRBV4-1 to TRBJ2-5; TCRdb lists TRBD1, though no DNA is available to test this call. Germline CDR1 and CDR2: MGHRA and YSYEKL. The CDR3 length is 15 residues. CDR3 region: CASRLTQGAVETQYF.

V is TRBV7-9 and J is TRBJ2-7; TCRdb designates TRBD1, a call that cannot be tested without DNA. CDR1 SEHNR and CDR2 FQNEAQ come from the germline V gene (reference sequence). CDR3 length: 17 amino acids. CDR3 loop: CASSLGGQRASPYEQYF.

The chain carries TRBV21-1 and TRBJ1-5; TCRdb returns TRBD1, unconfirmable since there is no DNA. TRBV21-1 is shown as a pseudogene. This CDR3 region has 17 residues. The CDR3 is CASTHKDAHIAYQPQHF.

The chain uses TRBV29-1 and TRBJ1-1; the TCRdb D gene call, TRBD1, has no DNA to confirm it. This CDR3 has 12 residues. The germline CDR1 and CDR2 sequences are SQVTM and ANQGSEA. The CDR3 here is CSVPEGDTEAFF.

The rearrangement uses TRBV6-2 or TRBV6-3 and TRBJ2-7; TCRdb picks TRBD1, but there is no DNA to check that call. The CDR3 is made up of 15 amino acids. The V gene's germline CDR1 is MNHEY and CDR2 SVGEGT. The CDR3 protein is CASRTTGTGGYEQYF.

The chain couples TRBV20-1 to TRBJ1-1. Looked up from germline, CDR1 is DFQATT and CDR2 is SNEGSKA (reference sequence). This CDR3 has 16 residues. The CDR3 here is CSARDPGFGGSTEAFF.

The chain uses TRBV12-3 or TRBV12-4 and TRBJ2-7; lacking DNA, the TRBD1 call made by TCRdb goes unchecked. This CDR3 has 11 residues. CDR3 residues: CASSLGPEQYF.

The rearrangement uses TRBV7-9 and TRBJ2-7; no DNA is available, so the TRBD1 call from TCRdb remains unchecked. Per the germline V gene, CDR1 is SEHNR and CDR2 is FQNEAQ (reference sequence). The CDR3 is 17 amino acids. Here the CDR3 reads CASSLGFGQEGIYEQYF.

The chain couples TRBV29-1 to TRBJ2-1; TCRdb picks TRBD2, but there is no DNA to check that call. Germline lookup yields CDR1 SQVTM and CDR2 ANQGSEA. The CDR3 covers 15 residues. CDR3 sequence: CSVETGTSVYNEQFF.

This chain links TRBV4-3 with TRBJ1-1. Germline CDR1 reads LGHNA; CDR2 reads YSLEER. The length of the CDR3 is 13 residues. CDR3 amino acids: CASRGPGGTEAFF.

This chain connects TRBV20-1 to TRBJ2-7. Germline V gene lookup returns CDR1 DFQATT and CDR2 SNEGSKA (reference sequence). The CDR3 is 13 residues long. CDR3 region: CSAATELSYEQYF.

The V gene is TRBV12-3 or TRBV12-4, the J gene TRBJ2-7; TCRdb calls TRBD1, which cannot be checked without DNA. The CDR3 contains 14 residues. This CDR3 reads CASSSGVTAYEQYF.

The chain combines TRBV15 with TRBJ2-1; there is no DNA to check the TCRdb D call of TRBD1. CDR1 LNHNV and CDR2 YYDKDF come from the germline V gene (reference sequence). CDR3 length: 13 amino acids. The CDR3: CATSRGTANEQFF.

The V call is TRBV7-6, the J call TRBJ2-1. CDR1 and CDR2 from the germline V gene are SGHVS and FNYEAQ. The CDR3 length is 14 residues. This CDR3 reads CASSLGLLRDEQFF.

The rearrangement joins TRBV11-2 to TRBJ2-5; TCRdb's D gene call, TRBD1, goes unchecked for lack of DNA. The CDR3 sequence is 14 residues long. Germline V gene sequence: CDR1 SGHAT, CDR2 FQNNGV. CDR3 region: CASTLGHRQETQYF.

The chain employs TRBV6-4 and TRBJ2-1; checking the TCRdb D call of TRBD2 is not possible without DNA. The CDR3 is made up of 15 amino acids. From germline, CDR1 is MRHNA and CDR2 SNTAGT. The CDR3: CASSEASGVSNEQFF.

V and J are TRBV5-1 and TRBJ2-7; no DNA is available, so the TRBD2 call from TCRdb remains unchecked. The length of the CDR3 is 14 residues. Germline V gives CDR1 SGHRS, CDR2 YFSETQ. Here the CDR3 reads CASSSESGSYEQYF.

The chain uses TRBV6-6 and TRBJ2-7; TCRdb selects TRBD1, and the lack of DNA leaves this call unchecked. Germline V CDR1 and CDR2: MNHNY, SVGAGI (reference sequence). The length of the CDR3 is 15 residues. CDR3 protein: CASSSGGQSYYEQYF.

This chain joins TRBV7-3 and TRBJ2-1; TCRdb selects TRBD2, and the lack of DNA leaves this call unchecked. From germline, CDR1 is SGHTA and CDR2 FQGTGA. The CDR3 contains 17 residues. The CDR3 spells CASSLRSGGVSYNEQFF.

V gene TRBV11-2 combines with J gene TRBJ2-2; the D gene TCRdb calls, TRBD2, cannot be checked with no DNA. The CDR3 runs to 17 residues. Germline CDR1 and CDR2: SGHAT and FQNNGV. The CDR3 protein is CASSSQRGGLGTWELFF.